This T cell receptor beta chain was captured in a study of blood T cell repertoires in COVID-19. Here immunoSEQ multiplex PCR was the method, and the copy in TCRdb shows in-frame clones only, minus some. This sample has a few hundred thousand clones, with more than 80% found just once. V lost 6 bases and J lost 4, with 12 bases in between. The CDR3 has 12 residues. Looked up from germline, CDR1 is SQVTM and CDR2 is ANQGSEA. Those who participated ranged in age from about 18 to 89 years and resided in 20 to 30 US areas. Each participant's cohort was designated according to participant-reported clinical history.

This TCR was recovered from a man aged 30-40 years who had recovered from COVID-19. V and J are TRBV29-1 and TRBJ2-5; possible D gene TRBD1, 6 bases. The sample taken for sequencing was PBMCs or T cells enriched from blood (not recorded which). The CDR3 sequence: CSVEDRGETQYF. CDR3 nucleotides: TGCAGCGTGGAGGACAGAGGAGAGACCCAGTACTTC.